The source of this T cell receptor beta chain is a study of blood T cell repertoires in COVID-19 (dated by TCRdb to 2020 to 2021). Regarding the complete study: Samples from collaborators originated in the United States, Italy and Spain and spanned both the acute and convalescent phases of COVID-19. The prospective study material was composed of cDNA or gDNA derived from T cells, B-cell-depleted T cells, or PBMCs. Subjects who had been exposed to COVID-19, were actively infected with it, or had recovered from it provided the deeply sampled blood TCRbeta repertoires that made up the dataset. The repertoires were released in a freely available public database meant as a resource for research on the immune response to SARS-CoV-2. The samples were drawn from the first 160 participants of the ongoing ImmuneRACE study and from 1,254 subjects provided by 6 global collaborators. A de-identified subject ID, COVID-19 status, age in years and sex were almost always included in the sample metadata. Where available, HLA class I and class II types were obtained from metadata supplied by the sample provider rather than from assay-based typing. General study outcomes and caveats: How much clinical and demographic metadata was included differed by source and by participant, and the metadata was provided uncurated.

TCRbeta CDR3 regions were amplified from genomic DNA using the immunoSEQ Assay, a bias-controlled multiplex PCR. Per the original workflow: Nucleated cell counts per sample were estimated from amplification of reference gene primers within the assay. Sequence reads were collapsed and filtered to measure the absolute abundance of every unique TCRbeta CDR3 rearrangement. For each sample, productive Simpson clonality was calculated by taking the square root of Simpson's diversity index across productive rearrangements. TCRdb holds this immuneACCESS table with in-frame rearrangements only. Some clones are missing; in checked studies, unresolved V genes explain under half, and the rest has no known cause. The DNA gave D and trimming, while V, J and clone size come from that table. The sample yields roughly 200,000 clones; roughly 90% were counted once. Around 0.63% of the sample is taken by the ten largest.

Whole blood was collected in K2EDTA tubes by collaborating institutions according to the institutions' own protocols. Collaborator samples were shipped for TCRbeta analysis as frozen whole blood, isolated PBMCs, or DNA extracted from either sample type. Taken from cysteine to phenylalanine, the CDR3 has 15 residues. Only CDR3 DNA remains: 45 bases, in frame from the first base. The junction carries 15 bases between V and J, which are trimmed by 2 bases and 5 bases respectively. CDR1 and CDR2, per the germline V gene (reference sequence), are SEHNR and FQNEAQ. Comments on this clone: Its antigen remains unidentified. No per-base quality is available; no much larger clone lies one base away.

The rearrangement joined TRBV7-9 to TRBJ1-2; TRBD1 is a weak D gene call, 5 bases matching. This clonotype was obtained from a man aged 50 to 60 with acute or convalescent COVID-19. Sequencing used peripheral blood. Here is the DNA: TGTGCCAGCAGCTTACCCACCGGGGGAGAGTATGGCTACACCTTC. It specifies CASSLPTGGEYGYTF.